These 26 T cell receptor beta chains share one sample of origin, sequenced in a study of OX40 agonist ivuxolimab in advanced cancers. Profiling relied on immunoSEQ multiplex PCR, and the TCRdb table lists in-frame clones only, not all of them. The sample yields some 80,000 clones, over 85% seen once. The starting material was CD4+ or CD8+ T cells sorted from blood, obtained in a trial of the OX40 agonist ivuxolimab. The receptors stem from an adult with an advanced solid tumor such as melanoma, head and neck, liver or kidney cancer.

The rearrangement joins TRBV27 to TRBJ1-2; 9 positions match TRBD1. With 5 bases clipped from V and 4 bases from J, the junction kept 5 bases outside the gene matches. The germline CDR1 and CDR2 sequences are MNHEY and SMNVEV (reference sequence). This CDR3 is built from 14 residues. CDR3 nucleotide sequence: TGTGCCAGCAGTACAATACAGGGGGCCTATGGCTACACCTTC. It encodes CASSTIQGAYGYTF.

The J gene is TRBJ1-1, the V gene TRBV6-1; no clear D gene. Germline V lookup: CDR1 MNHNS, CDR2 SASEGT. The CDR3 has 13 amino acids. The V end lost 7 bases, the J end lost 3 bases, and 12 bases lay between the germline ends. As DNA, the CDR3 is TGTGCCAGCAAGGTGGGAAGGGACACTGAAGCTTTCTTT. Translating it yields CASKVGRDTEAFF.

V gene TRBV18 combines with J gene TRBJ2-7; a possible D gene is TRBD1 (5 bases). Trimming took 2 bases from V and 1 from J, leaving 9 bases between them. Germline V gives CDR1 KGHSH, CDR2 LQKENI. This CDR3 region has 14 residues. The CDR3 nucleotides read TGTGCCAGCTCACCAAAGGACATATCCTACGAGCAGTACTTC. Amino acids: CASSPKDISYEQYF.

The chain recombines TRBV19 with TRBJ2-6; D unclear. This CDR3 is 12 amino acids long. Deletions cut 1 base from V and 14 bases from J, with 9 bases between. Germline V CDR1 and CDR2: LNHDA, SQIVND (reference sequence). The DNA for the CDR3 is TGTGCCAGTAGTATAGTATCGGGCTTCCTGACTTTC. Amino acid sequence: CASSIVSGFLTF.

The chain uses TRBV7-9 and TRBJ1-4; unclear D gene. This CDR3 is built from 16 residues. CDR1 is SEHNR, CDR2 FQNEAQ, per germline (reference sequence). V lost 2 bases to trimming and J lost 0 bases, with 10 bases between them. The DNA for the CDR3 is TGTGCCAGCAGCTTACTAGCCGTTGCAACTAATGAAAAACTGTTTTTT. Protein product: CASSLLAVATNEKLFF. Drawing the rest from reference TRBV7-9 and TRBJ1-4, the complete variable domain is DTGVSQNPRHKITKRGQNVTFRCDPISEHNRLYWYRQTLGQGPEFLTYFQNEAQLEKSRLLSDRFSAERPKGSFSTLEIQRTEQGDSAMYLCASSLLAVATNEKLFFGSGTQLSVL.

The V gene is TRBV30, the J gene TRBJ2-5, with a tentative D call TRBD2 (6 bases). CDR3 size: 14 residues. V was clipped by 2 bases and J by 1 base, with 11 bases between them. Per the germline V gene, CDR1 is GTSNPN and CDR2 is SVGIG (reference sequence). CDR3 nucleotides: TGTGCCTGGAGTTACGGGAGCACCCAAGAGACCCAGTACTTC. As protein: CAWSYGSTQETQYF.

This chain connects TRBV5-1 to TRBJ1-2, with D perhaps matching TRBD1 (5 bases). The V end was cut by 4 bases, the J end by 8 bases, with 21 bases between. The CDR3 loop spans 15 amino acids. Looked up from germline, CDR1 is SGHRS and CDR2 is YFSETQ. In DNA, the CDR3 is TGCGCCAGCAGCCCGGGGCGTCGGCCCAACGAGGGCTACACCTTC. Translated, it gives CASSPGRRPNEGYTF.

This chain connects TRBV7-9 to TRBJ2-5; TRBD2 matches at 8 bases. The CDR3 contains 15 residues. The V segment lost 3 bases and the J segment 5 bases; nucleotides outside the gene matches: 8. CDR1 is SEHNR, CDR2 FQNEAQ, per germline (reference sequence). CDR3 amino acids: CASSFGAGGGETQYF. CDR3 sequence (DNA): TGTGCCAGCAGCTTCGGCGCGGGAGGTGGGGAGACCCAGTACTTC. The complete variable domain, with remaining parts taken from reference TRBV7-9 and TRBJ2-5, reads DTGVSQNPRHKITKRGQNVTFRCDPISEHNRLYWYRQTLGQGPEFLTYFQNEAQLEKSRLLSDRFSAERPKGSFSTLEIQRTEQGDSAMYLCASSFGAGGGETQYFGPGTRLLVL.

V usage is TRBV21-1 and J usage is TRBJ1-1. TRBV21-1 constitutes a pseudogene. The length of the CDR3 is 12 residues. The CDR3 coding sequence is TGTGCCAGCAGCTATGTCGACACTGAAGCTTTCTTT. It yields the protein CASSYVDTEAFF.

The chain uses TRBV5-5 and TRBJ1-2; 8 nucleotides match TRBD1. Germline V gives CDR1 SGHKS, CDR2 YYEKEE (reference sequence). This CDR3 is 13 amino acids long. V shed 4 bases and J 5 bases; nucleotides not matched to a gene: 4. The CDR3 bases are TGTGCCAGCAGCCCGGACAGGGCGTATGGCTACACCTTC. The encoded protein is CASSPDRAYGYTF. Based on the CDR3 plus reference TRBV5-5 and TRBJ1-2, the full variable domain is DAGVTQSPTHLIKTRGQQVTLRCSPISGHKSVSWYQQVLGQGPQFIFQYYEKEERGRGNFPDRFSARQFPNYSSELNVNALLLGDSALYLCASSPDRAYGYTFGSGTRLTVV.

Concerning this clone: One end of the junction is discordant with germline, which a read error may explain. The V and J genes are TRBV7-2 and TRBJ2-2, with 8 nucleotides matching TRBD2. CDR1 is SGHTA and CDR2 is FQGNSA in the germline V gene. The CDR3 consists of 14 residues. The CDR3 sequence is CASSLAGSSGELFF. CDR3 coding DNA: TGTGCCAGCAGCCTAGCGGGTTCTTCCGGGGAGCTGTTTTTT. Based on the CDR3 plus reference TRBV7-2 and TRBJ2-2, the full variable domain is GAGVSQSPSNKVTEKGKDVELRCDPISGHTALYWYRQSLGQGLEFLIYFQGNSAPDKSGLPSDRFSAERTGGSVSTLTIQRTQQEDSAVYLCASSLAGSSGELFFGEGSRLTVL.

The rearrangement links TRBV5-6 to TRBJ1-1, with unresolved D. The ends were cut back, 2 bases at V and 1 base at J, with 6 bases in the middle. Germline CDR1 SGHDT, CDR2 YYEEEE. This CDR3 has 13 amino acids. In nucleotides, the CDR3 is TGTGCCAGCAGCTTCGGCGGGAACACTGAAGCTTTCTTT. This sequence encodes CASSFGGNTEAFF.

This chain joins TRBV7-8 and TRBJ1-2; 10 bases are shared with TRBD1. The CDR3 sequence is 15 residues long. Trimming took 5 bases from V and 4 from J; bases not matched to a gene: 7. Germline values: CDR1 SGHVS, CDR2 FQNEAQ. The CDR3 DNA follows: TGTGCCAGCAGCCAAGGACAGGGGGGGATCTATGGCTACACCTTC. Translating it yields CASSQGQGGIYGYTF.

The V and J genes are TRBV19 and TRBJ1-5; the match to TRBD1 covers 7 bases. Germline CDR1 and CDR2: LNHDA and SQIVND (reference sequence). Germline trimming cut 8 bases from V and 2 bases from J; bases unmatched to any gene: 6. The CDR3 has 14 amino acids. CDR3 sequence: CASRRQGGNQPQHF. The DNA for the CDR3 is TGTGCCAGTCGAAGACAGGGTGGCAATCAGCCCCAGCATTTT.

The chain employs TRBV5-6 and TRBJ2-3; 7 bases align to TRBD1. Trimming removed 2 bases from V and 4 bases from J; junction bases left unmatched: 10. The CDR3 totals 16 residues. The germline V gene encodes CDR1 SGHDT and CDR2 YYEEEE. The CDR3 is CASSFLRTGGADTQYF. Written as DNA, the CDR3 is TGTGCCAGCAGCTTCCTACGGACAGGAGGAGCAGATACGCAGTATTTT.

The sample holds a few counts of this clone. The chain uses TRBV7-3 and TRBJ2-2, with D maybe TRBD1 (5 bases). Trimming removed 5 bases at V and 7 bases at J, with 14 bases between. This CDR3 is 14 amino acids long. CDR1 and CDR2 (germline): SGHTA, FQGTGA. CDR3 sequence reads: CASSPSRVDGELFF. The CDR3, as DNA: TGTGCCAGCAGCCCCTCCAGGGTGGACGGGGAGCTGTTTTTT.

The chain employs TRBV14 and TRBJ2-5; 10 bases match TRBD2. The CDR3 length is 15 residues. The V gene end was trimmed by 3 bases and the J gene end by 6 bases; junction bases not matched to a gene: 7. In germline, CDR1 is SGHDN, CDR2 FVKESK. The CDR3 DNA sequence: TGTGCCAGCAGCCAGAGACTAGCGGGTGGTAAGACCCAGTACTTC. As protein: CASSQRLAGGKTQYF. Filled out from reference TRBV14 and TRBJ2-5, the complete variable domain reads EAGVTQFPSHSVIEKGQTVTLRCDPISGHDNLYWYRRVMGKEIKFLLHFVKESKQDESGMPNNRFLAERTGGTYSTLKVQPAELEDSGVYFCASSQRLAGGKTQYFGPGTRLLVL.

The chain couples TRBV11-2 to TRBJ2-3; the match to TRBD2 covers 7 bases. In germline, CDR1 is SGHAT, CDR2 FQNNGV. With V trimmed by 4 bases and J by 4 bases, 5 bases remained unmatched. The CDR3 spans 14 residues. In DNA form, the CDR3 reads TGTGCCAGCAGCTCGAGGGAGGGTCCAGATACGCAGTATTTT. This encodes CASSSREGPDTQYF.

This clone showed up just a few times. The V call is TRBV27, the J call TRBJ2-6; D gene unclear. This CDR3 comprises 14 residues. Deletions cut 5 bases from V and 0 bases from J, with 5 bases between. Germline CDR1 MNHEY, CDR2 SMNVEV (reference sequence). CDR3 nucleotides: TGTGCCAGCAGTCCCCCCTCTGGGGCCAACGTCCTGACTTTC. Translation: CASSPPSGANVLTF.

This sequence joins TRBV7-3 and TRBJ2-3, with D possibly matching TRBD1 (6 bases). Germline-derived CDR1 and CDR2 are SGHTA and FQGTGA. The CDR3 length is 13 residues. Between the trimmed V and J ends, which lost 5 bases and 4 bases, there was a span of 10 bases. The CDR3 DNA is TGTGCCAGCAGCAAGACAGGTTCAGATACGCAGTATTTT. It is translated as CASSKTGSDTQYF.

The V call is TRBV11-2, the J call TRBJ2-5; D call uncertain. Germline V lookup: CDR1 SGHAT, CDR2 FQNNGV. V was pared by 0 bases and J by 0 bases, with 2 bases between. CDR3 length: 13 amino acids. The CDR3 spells CASSLENQETQYF. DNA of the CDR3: TGTGCCAGCAGCTTAGAAAACCAAGAGACCCAGTACTTC. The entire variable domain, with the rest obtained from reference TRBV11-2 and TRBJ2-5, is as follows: EAGVAQSPRYKIIEKRQSVAFWCNPISGHATLYWYQQILGQGPKLLIQFQNNGVVDDSQLPKDRFSAERLKGVDSTLKIQPAKLEDSAVYLCASSLENQETQYFGPGTRLLVL.

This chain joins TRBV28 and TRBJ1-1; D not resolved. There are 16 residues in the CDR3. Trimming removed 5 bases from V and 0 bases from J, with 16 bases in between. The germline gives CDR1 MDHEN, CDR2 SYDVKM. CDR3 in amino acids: CASSNMGSRMNTEAFF. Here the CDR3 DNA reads TGTGCCAGCAGTAATATGGGCAGCCGTATGAACACTGAAGCTTTCTTT.

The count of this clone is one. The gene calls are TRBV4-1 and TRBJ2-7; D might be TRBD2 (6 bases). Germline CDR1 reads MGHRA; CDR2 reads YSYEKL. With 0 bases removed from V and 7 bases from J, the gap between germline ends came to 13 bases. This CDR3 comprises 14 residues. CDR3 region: CASSQEGPGREQYF. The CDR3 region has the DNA TGCGCCAGCAGCCAAGAGGGCCCGGGGAGGGAGCAGTACTTC.

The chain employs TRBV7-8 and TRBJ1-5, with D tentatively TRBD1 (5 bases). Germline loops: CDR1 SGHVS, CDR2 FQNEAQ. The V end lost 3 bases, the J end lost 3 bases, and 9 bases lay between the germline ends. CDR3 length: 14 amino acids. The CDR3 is CASSFQGLNQPQHF. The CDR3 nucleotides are TGTGCCAGCAGCTTCCAGGGTCTCAATCAGCCCCAGCATTTT. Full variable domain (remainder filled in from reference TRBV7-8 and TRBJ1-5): GAGVSQSPRYKVAKRGQDVALRCDPISGHVSLFWYQQALGQGPEFLTYFQNEAQLDKSGLPSDRFFAERPEGSVSTLKIQRTQQEDSAVYLCASSFQGLNQPQHFGDGTRLSIL.

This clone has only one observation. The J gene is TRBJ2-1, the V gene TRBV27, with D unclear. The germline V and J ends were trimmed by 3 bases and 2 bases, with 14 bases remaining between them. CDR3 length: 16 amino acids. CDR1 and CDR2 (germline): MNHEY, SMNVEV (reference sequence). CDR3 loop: CASSFSERPPYNEQFF. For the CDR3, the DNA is TGTGCCAGCAGTTTTTCGGAGCGTCCCCCCTACAATGAGCAGTTCTTC.

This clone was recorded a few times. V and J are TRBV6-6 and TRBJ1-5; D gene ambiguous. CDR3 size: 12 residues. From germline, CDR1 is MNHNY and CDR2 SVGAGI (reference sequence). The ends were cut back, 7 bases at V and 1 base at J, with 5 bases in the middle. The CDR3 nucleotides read TGTGCCAGCAAGCCAAGCAATCAGCCCCAGCATTTT. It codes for CASKPSNQPQHF.